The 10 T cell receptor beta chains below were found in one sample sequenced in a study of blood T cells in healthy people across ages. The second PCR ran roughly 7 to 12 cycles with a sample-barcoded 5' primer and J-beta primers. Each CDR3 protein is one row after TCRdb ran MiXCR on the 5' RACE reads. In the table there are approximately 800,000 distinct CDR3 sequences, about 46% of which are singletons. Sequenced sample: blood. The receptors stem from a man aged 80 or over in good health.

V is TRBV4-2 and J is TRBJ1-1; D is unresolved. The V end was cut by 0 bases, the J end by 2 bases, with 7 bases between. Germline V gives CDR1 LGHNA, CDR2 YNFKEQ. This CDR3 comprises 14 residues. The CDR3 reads CASSQDLTNTEAFF. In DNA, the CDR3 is TGTGCCAGCAGCCAAGATCTGACTAACACTGAAGCTTTCTTT.

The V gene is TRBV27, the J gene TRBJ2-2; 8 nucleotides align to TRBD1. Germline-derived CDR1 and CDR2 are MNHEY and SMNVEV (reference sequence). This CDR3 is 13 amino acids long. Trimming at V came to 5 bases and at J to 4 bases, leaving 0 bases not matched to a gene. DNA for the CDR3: TGTGCCAGCAGTGACAGGGGCACCGGGGAGCTGTTTTTT. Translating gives CASSDRGTGELFF.

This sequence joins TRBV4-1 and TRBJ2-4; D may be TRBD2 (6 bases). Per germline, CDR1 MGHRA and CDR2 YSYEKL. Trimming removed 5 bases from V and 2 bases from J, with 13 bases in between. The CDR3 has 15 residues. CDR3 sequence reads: CASSSSGGTKNIQYF. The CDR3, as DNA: TGCGCCAGCAGCTCCAGTGGGGGGACCAAAAACATTCAGTACTTC.

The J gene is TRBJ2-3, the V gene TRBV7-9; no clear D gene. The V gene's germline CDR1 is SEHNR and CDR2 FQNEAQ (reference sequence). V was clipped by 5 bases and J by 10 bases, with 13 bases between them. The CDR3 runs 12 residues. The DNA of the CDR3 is TGTGCCAGCAGCCCCACGATCGAGGCGCAGTATTTT. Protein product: CASSPTIEAQYF.

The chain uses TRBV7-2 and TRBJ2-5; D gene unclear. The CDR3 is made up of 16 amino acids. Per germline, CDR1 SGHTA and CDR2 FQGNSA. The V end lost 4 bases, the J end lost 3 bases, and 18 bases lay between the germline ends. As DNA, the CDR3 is TGTGCCAGCAGCTCTATGGTGAACTACTTCAAAGAGACCCAGTACTTC. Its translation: CASSSMVNYFKETQYF.

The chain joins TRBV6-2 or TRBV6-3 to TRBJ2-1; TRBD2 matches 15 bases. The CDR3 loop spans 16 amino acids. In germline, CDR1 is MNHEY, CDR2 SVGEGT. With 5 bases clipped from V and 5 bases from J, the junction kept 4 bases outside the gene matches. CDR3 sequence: CASSGTSGRPDNEQFF. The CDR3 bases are TGTGCCAGCAGTGGGACTAGCGGGAGGCCAGACAATGAGCAGTTCTTC.

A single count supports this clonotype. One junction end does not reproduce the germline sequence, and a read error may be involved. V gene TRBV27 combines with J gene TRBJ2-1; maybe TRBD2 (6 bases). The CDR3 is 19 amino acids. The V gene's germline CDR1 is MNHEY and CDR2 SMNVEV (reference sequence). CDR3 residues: CAGSLPRGLGGETYNEQFF. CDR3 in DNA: TGTGCCGGCAGTTTACCCCGGGGACTGGGGGGTGAAACCTACAATGAGCAGTTCTTC.

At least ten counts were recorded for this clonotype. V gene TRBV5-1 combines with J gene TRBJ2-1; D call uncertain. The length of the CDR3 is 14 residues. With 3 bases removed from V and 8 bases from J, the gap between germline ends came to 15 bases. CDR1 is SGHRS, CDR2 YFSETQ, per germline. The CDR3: CASSSTTGSDEQFF. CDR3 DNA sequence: TGCGCCAGCAGCTCTACGACTGGATCTGATGAGCAGTTCTTC.

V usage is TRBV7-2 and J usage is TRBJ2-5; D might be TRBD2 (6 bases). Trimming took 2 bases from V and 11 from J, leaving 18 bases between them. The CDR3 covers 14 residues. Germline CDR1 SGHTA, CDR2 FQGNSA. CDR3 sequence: CASSLLGTTREQYF. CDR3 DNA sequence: TGTGCCAGCAGCTTACTTGGGACCACACGGGAGCAGTACTTC.

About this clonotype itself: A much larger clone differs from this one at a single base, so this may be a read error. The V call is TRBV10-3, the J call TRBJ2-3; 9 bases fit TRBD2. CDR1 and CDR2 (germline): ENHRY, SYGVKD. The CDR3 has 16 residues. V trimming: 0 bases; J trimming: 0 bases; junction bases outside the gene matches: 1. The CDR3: CAISESGTSSTDTQYF. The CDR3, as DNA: TGTGCCATCAGTGAGTCCGGGACTAGCAGCACAGATACGCAGTATTTT.